This entry lists 3 T cell receptor beta chains sequenced from one sample in a study of neurological immune-mediated disorders. TCRdb itself ran the 5' RACE reads through MiXCR, one entry per CDR3 protein. The data contain about 55,000 distinct CDR3 sequences, about 4% of them singletons. The specimen was PBMCs. Source of these receptors: a man over 45 with multiple sclerosis.

This clonotype was counted only a few times. The V and J genes are TRBV20-1 and TRBJ2-5; TRBD2 agrees at 9 bases. The V and J ends lost 3 bases and 2 bases, in that order; junction bases with no gene match: 4. CDR1 is DFQATT and CDR2 is SNEGSKA in the germline V gene (reference sequence). This CDR3 is built from 14 residues. The CDR3 DNA reads TGCAGTGCTAGGGTTAGCGGGAGTCAAGAGACCCAGTACTTC. This translates into CSARVSGSQETQYF.

This clonotype was detected only a few times. The rearrangement uses TRBV5-5 and TRBJ2-2; either TRBD1 or TRBD2 may supply D (6 bases each). Trimming removed 4 bases at V and 1 base at J, with 26 bases between. The CDR3 totals 20 residues. In germline, CDR1 is SGHKS, CDR2 YYEKEE (reference sequence). CDR3 in amino acids: CASSRSRGALLTGNTGELFF. The CDR3, as DNA: TGTGCCAGCAGCCGGTCAAGGGGGGCGCTACTAACTGGGAACACCGGGGAGCTGTTTTTT.

The sample holds many counts of this clonotype. This sequence joins TRBV29-1 and TRBJ2-7; TRBD1 agrees at 8 bases. This CDR3 has 11 residues. Trimming cost V 6 bases and J 6 bases; bases outside gene matches: 4. CDR1 is SQVTM and CDR2 is ANQGSEA in the germline V gene. CDR3 DNA: TGCAGCGTGGCGACAGGGGTCGAGCAGTACTTC. Its translation: CSVATGVEQYF.